The 2 T cell receptor beta chains given below trace back to one sample, sequenced in a study of blood T cell repertoires in COVID-19 (dated by TCRdb to about 2020). The library was produced with the immunoSEQ multiplex PCR assay. The table was pulled from immuneACCESS by TCRdb, which kept in-frame rearrangements only. Such tables lose some clones; where checked, under half of the loss comes from unresolved V genes, and the rest has no known cause. Across this sample there are nearly 90,000 clones, with around 90% seen only once. In total, the top ten clones hold roughly 7% of the sample. The sequenced sample consisted of peripheral blood. The receptors shown here come from a young man with COVID-19, enrolled during active disease.

The chain couples TRBV30 to TRBJ2-2; 9 bases agree with TRBD2. There are 13 residues in the CDR3. The germline gives CDR1 GTSNPN, CDR2 SVGIG (reference sequence). V was pared by 4 bases and J by 7 bases, with 4 bases of the junction left unmatched. CDR3 in DNA: TGTGCCTGGAATCGACTAGCGGTCGGGGAGCTGTTTTTT. Translating gives CAWNRLAVGELFF.

This rearrangement joins TRBV27 to TRBJ2-2; TRBD2 matches 7 bases. Per the germline V gene, CDR1 is MNHEY and CDR2 is SMNVEV (reference sequence). The CDR3 runs to 17 residues. With V trimmed by 7 bases and J by 6 bases, 17 bases remained unmatched. CDR3 nucleotide sequence: TGTGCCAGCACCCTACGGGGTCGCCGGGAGGTTCCCGGGGAGCTGTTTTTT. This translates into CASTLRGRREVPGELFF.